The entry that follows covers one TCR beta chain sequence. Its antigen is currently unknown. This may arise from a read error, as a much more abundant clone is one base away. The sample is drawn from a study of read filtering for tumor transcriptome and immune sequencing. Study-wide results and caveats: Correlation between methods rose after single-read clonotypes were removed.

This CDR3 region has 13 residues. The germline gives CDR1 DFQATT, CDR2 SNEGSKA (reference sequence). Between the trimmed V and J ends, which lost 0 bases and 8 bases, there was a span of 12 bases. The library was built from about 370 ng RNA with molecular barcoded adaptors for alpha/delta and beta/gamma chains. TCRdb analysed the reads with MiXCR anew, one entry per CDR3 protein. The table lists 43,000 or so distinct CDR3 sequences, around 21% of them singletons. The V call is TRBV20-1, the J call TRBJ2-3; no clear D. This TCR derives from a donor aged 40 or older with multiple myeloma. The source material was a population of CD138-negative cells sorted from bone marrow. The CDR3 sequence: CSAREPRRATQYF. The CDR3 coding sequence is TGCAGTGCTAGAGAGCCGCGTAGGGCTACGCAGTATTTT.